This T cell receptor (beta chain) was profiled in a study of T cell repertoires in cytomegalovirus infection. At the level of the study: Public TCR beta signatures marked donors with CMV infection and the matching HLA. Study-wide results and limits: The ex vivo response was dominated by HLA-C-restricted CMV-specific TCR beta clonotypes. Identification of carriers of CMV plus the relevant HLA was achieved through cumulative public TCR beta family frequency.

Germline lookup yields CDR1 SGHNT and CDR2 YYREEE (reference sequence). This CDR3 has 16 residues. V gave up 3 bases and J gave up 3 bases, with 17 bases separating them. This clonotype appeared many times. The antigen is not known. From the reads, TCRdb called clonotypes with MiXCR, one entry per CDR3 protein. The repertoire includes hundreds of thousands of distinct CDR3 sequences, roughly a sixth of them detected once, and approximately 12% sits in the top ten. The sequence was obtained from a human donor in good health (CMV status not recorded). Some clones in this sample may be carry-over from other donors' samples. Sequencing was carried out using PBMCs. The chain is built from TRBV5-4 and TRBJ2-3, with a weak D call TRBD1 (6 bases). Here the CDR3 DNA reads TGTGCCAGCAGCTCACAGGGAATTCGTTGGACAGATACGCAGTATTTT. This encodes CASSSQGIRWTDTQYF.